This T cell receptor beta chain was profiled in a study of blood T cell repertoires in COVID-19. Study at large: Samples taken during acute and convalescent COVID-19 were collected in the United States, Italy and Spain. T cells, B-cell-depleted T cells, or PBMCs provided the cDNA or gDNA that served as material.

Original processing notes: Amplification from reference gene primers served as the basis for estimated nucleated cell counts. Assay: immunoSEQ multiplex PCR; the TCRdb copy retains only in-frame clones and omits some. V, J and clone size derive from that table, while D and trimming were established from the DNA sequence. This table has more than 70,000 clones, 70% to 80% appearing once. CDR1 is KGHSH, CDR2 LQKENI, per germline. The CDR3 totals 16 residues. V shed 1 base and J shed 0 bases, with 10 bases lying between them. Sequencing was done on a sample of peripheral blood. The sequence came from a human donor in a cohort sampled during active COVID-19. The J gene is TRBJ1-3, the V gene TRBV18; no reliable D call. CDR3 amino acids: CASSPQGGSSGNTIYF. For the CDR3, the DNA is TGTGCCAGCTCACCACAGGGAGGCAGCTCTGGAAACACCATATATTTT.